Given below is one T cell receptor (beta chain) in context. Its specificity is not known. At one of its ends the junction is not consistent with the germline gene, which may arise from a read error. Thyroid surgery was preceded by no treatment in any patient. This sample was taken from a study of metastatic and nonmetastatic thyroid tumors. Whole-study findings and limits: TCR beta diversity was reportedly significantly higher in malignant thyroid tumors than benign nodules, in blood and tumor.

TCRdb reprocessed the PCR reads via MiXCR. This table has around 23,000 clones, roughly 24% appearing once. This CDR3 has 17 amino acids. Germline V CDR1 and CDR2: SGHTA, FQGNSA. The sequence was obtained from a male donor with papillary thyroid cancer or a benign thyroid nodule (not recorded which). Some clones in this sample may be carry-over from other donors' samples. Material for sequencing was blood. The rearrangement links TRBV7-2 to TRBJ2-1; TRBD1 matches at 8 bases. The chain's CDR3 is CATSLAKPARGRSEQFF. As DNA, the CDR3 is TGTGCCACCAGCTTAGCCAAACCAGCCAGGGGGCGATCTGAGCAGTTCTTC.